This entry features one T cell receptor (beta chain) sequence. This entry comes from a study of blood T cell repertoires in COVID-19. On the study more broadly: Sites across the United States, Italy and Spain contributed samples from acute and convalescent COVID-19. The cDNA or gDNA used as material had been derived from T cells, B-cell-depleted T cells, or PBMCs.

How the authors handled the data: Reference gene primer amplification yielded estimated nucleated cell counts. The repertoire was sequenced with immunoSEQ multiplex PCR; TCRdb's copy has only in-frame clones and lacks some. The DNA gave D and trimming, while V, J and clone size come from that table. This table holds 260,000 or so clones, around four fifths found once. This CDR3 is 12 amino acids long. V was clipped by 4 bases and J by 2 bases, with 6 bases between them. CDR1 and CDR2 (germline): SGHRS, YFSETQ. The V and J genes are TRBV5-1 and TRBJ2-5; D uncertain. The source material was peripheral blood. The TCR was taken from an elderly man with acute or convalescent COVID-19. The CDR3 coding sequence is TGCGCCAGCAGCACAACACAAGAGACCCAGTACTTC. This encodes CASSTTQETQYF. Filled out from reference TRBV5-1 and TRBJ2-5, the complete variable domain reads KAGVTQTPRYLIKTRGQQVTLSCSPISGHRSVSWYQQTPGQGLQFLFEYFSETQRNKGNFPGRFSGRQFSNSRSEMNVSTLELGDSALYLCASSTTQETQYFGPGTRLLVL.